The 26 T cell receptor beta chains listed next were all sequenced from one sample in a study of CD8 T cells in Susac syndrome. cDNA came from about 0.51 to 1 ug RNA primed by random hexamers. From the immunoSEQ multiplex PCR reads, TCRdb called clonotypes with MiXCR, one entry per CDR3 protein. This table has 95,000 to 150,000 distinct CDR3 sequences, about 93% appearing once. Sequenced sample: CD8+ T cells from PBMCs. These receptor sequences come from a human donor with Susac syndrome.

This sequence joins TRBV5-6 and TRBJ1-5; TRBD1 is a possible D gene (5 bases). V lost 2 bases, J lost 5 bases, and 8 bases lay in between. Germline CDR1 is SGHDT and CDR2 is YYEEEE. This CDR3 is built from 13 residues. The CDR3 region is CASSLGTHQPQHF. In nucleotides, the CDR3 is TGTGCCAGCAGCTTAGGGACCCATCAGCCCCAGCATTTT.

CDR3 loop: CASSQVHGGPEQYF. In DNA, the CDR3 is TGTGCCAGCAGCCAAGTGCACGGGGGGCCCGAGCAGTACTTC. The chain employs TRBV3-1 and TRBJ2-7; a weak D match, TRBD2 (7 bases). CDR1 and CDR2 from the germline V gene are LGHDT and YNNKEL (reference sequence). V lost 1 base, J lost 6 bases, and 13 bases lay in between. The CDR3 covers 14 residues.

This rearrangement joins TRBV24-1 to TRBJ2-3, with D uncertain. V dropped 0 bases and J dropped 2 bases, with 8 bases sitting between them. The CDR3 sequence is 15 residues long. CDR1 and CDR2 from the germline V gene are KGHDR and SFDVKD. The CDR3 coding sequence is TGTGCCACCAGTGATTTGGGACCACACACAGATACGCAGTATTTT. This translates into CATSDLGPHTDTQYF.

The chain combines TRBV5-1 with TRBJ2-5, with TRBD2 matching 10 bases. Germline CDR1 reads SGHRS; CDR2 reads YFSETQ. The junction had 3 bases not matched to a gene; V was cut back by 0 bases and J by 4 bases. The CDR3 is 15 amino acids. The DNA of the CDR3 is TGCGCCAGCAGCTTGGGAGCTAGCGGGGGAGAGACCCAGTACTTC. It yields the protein CASSLGASGGETQYF.

The genes are TRBV29-1 and TRBJ2-4, with D perhaps assigned TRBD1 or TRBD2 (5 bases each). Germline CDR1 is SQVTM and CDR2 is ANQGSEA. There are 15 residues in the CDR3. The V gene lost 4 bases and the J gene lost 2 bases, with 15 bases spanning the gap. CDR3 sequence: CSVASRATSKNIQYF. The CDR3 DNA reads as TGCAGCGTTGCTAGCAGGGCGACGTCCAAAAACATTCAGTACTTC.

The chain is built from TRBV20-1 and TRBJ1-1, with 9 positions matching TRBD1. The germline V gene encodes CDR1 DFQATT and CDR2 SNEGSKA (reference sequence). The CDR3 is 15 residues long. Trimming took 0 bases from V and 4 from J; bases not matched to a gene: 6. In nucleotides, the CDR3 is TGCAGTGCTAGAGATGGAGGACAGGGGTTCACTGAAGCTTTCTTT. Translated, it gives CSARDGGQGFTEAFF.

The V gene is TRBV20-1, the J gene TRBJ2-1; D gene unclear. Germline V lookup: CDR1 DFQATT, CDR2 SNEGSKA (reference sequence). V dropped 0 bases and J dropped 12 bases, with 12 bases sitting between them. CDR3 length: 12 residues. The CDR3 region is CSARESSLVQFF. The CDR3 bases are TGCAGTGCTAGAGAGAGTAGCTTGGTGCAGTTCTTC.

The chain combines TRBV27 with TRBJ2-2; the D gene is possibly TRBD1 (5 bases). V was clipped by 4 bases and J by 0 bases, with 9 bases between them. Germline values: CDR1 MNHEY, CDR2 SMNVEV (reference sequence). CDR3 length equals 15 residues. CDR3 protein: CASSSQGTNTGELFF. Written as DNA, the CDR3 is TGTGCCAGCAGTTCCCAGGGCACGAACACCGGGGAGCTGTTTTTT.

The J gene is TRBJ2-7, the V gene TRBV30; no clear D. Per the germline V gene, CDR1 is GTSNPN and CDR2 is SVGIG (reference sequence). The CDR3 spans 13 residues. V lost 1 base and J 0 bases, leaving 7 bases between the germline ends. CDR3 loop: CAWSGRSSYEQYF. The CDR3 DNA is TGTGCCTGGAGTGGTCGGAGCTCCTACGAGCAGTACTTC.

V gene TRBV9 combines with J gene TRBJ1-6, with TRBD1 matching 8 bases. V lost 3 bases, J lost 9 bases, and 5 bases stayed unmatched. This CDR3 has 14 amino acids. In germline, CDR1 is SGDLS, CDR2 YYNGEE. CDR3: CASSGRTGTSPLHF. The CDR3 nucleotides are TGTGCCAGCAGCGGAAGGACAGGGACTTCACCCCTCCACTTT.

The gene calls are TRBV19 and TRBJ1-1; D is uncertain. V dropped 3 bases and J dropped 6 bases, with 8 bases sitting between them. From germline, CDR1 is LNHDA and CDR2 SQIVND (reference sequence). There are 12 residues in the CDR3. In nucleotides, the CDR3 is TGTGCCAGTAGTATCTACGGGGCTGAAGCTTTCTTT. This encodes CASSIYGAEAFF.

The V call is TRBV29-1, the J call TRBJ1-2, with D unresolved. The CDR3 runs 11 residues. Germline V gene data show CDR1 as SQVTM and CDR2 as ANQGSEA. V was pared by 0 bases and J by 8 bases, with 7 bases between. The CDR3 sequence is CSVEERLGYTF. The CDR3 DNA reads as TGCAGCGTTGAAGAGCGGTTAGGCTACACCTTC.

The DNA of the CDR3 is TGTGCCAGCAGTTGGGGCCCGGGGTTAGATACGCAGTATTTT. It codes for CASSWGPGLDTQYF. The rearrangement links TRBV27 to TRBJ2-3, with D perhaps matching TRBD1 or TRBD2 (5 bases each). The CDR3 sequence is 14 residues long. Germline loops: CDR1 MNHEY, CDR2 SMNVEV (reference sequence). Trimming removed 4 bases at V and 5 bases at J, with 13 bases between.

This chain links TRBV10-2 with TRBJ2-3; 7 nucleotides match TRBD1. Germline lookup yields CDR1 WSHSY and CDR2 SAAADI. The CDR3 is 15 residues long. V shed 6 bases, J shed 1 base, and the junction held 7 bases outside the gene matches. The CDR3 DNA sequence: TGCGCCAGCAGGACGACAGGGTTGGGCACAGATACGCAGTATTTT. Translating gives CASRTTGLGTDTQYF.

The gene calls are TRBV6-2 or TRBV6-3 and TRBJ2-1, with 9 positions matching TRBD2. The V segment lost 4 bases and the J segment 2 bases; nucleotides outside the gene matches: 6. This CDR3 comprises 16 residues. Per germline, CDR1 MNHEY and CDR2 SVGEGT. The CDR3 sequence is CASSSKRGEAYNEQFF. The CDR3 bases are TGTGCCAGCAGTTCCAAGCGGGGGGAGGCCTACAATGAGCAGTTCTTC.

V is TRBV7-8 and J is TRBJ2-7; 8 nucleotides agree with TRBD1. Trimming took 7 bases from V and 4 from J; bases not matched to a gene: 12. From germline, CDR1 is SGHVS and CDR2 FQNEAQ. The CDR3 has 15 residues. The CDR3, as DNA: TGTGCCAGCATGGCCTCTAGGGACAGGACATACGAGCAGTACTTC. It is translated as CASMASRDRTYEQYF.

This clonotype was counted a single time. The chain links TRBV29-1 to TRBJ2-3; D gene unclear. This CDR3 is built from 14 residues. V gave up 6 bases and J gave up 3 bases, with 16 bases separating them. Germline CDR1 SQVTM, CDR2 ANQGSEA. The DNA for the CDR3 is TGCAGCGTGCCCTGGTTAGCTCGGACAGATACGCAGTATTTT. It encodes CSVPWLARTDTQYF.

The chain is built from TRBV2 and TRBJ1-5, with TRBD1 identical over 9 bases. Trimming took 4 bases from V and 2 from J; bases not matched to a gene: 12. The CDR3 length is 18 residues. Germline loops: CDR1 SNHLY, CDR2 FYNNEI. The CDR3 region has the DNA TGTGCCAGCAGTGGAGTGGGGACAGGGTGGCTTGGCAATCAGCCCCAGCATTTT. This encodes CASSGVGTGWLGNQPQHF.

The chain links TRBV4-1 to TRBJ2-1; weak D call: TRBD1 (5 bases). The CDR3 spans 15 residues. V lost 0 bases and J lost 6, with 12 bases in between. Germline-derived CDR1 and CDR2 are MGHRA and YSYEKL. CDR3 sequence reads: CASSQERGVGNEQFF. DNA of the CDR3: TGCGCCAGCAGCCAAGAAAGGGGTGTGGGCAATGAGCAGTTCTTC.

J is TRBJ1-2 and V is TRBV29-1, with D possibly being TRBD1 (6 bases). V was shortened by 2 bases and J by 0 bases, with 16 bases between the two germline ends. Germline V CDR1 and CDR2: SQVTM, ANQGSEA. The CDR3 runs to 16 residues. The CDR3: CSVEPTGISANYGYTF. CDR3 nucleotide sequence: TGCAGCGTTGAACCGACAGGTATCTCAGCTAACTATGGCTACACCTTC.

The chain carries TRBV9 and TRBJ2-7; D gene ambiguous. There are 14 residues in the CDR3. Per germline, CDR1 SGDLS and CDR2 YYNGEE. The V and J ends lost 2 bases and 2 bases respectively, with 11 bases between them. Written as DNA, the CDR3 is TGTGCCAGCAGCGTGGGTGGGCCCACCTACGAGCAGTACTTC. Its protein product is CASSVGGPTYEQYF.

The rearrangement links TRBV29-1 to TRBJ1-4, with unresolved D. CDR3 size: 11 residues. V shed 6 bases and J shed 7 bases, with 9 bases lying between them. Per germline, CDR1 SQVTM and CDR2 ANQGSEA. CDR3 bases: TGCAGCGTAATCTTCGGTGAAAAACTGTTTTTT. This codes for CSVIFGEKLFF.

This clonotype is a singleton in its sample. The CDR3 coding sequence is TGTGCCTGGGGAACCGGGACAGGAGTCTACAATGAGCAGTTCTTC. Its translation: CAWGTGTGVYNEQFF. The gene calls are TRBV30 and TRBJ2-1; 8 nucleotides match TRBD1. With 5 bases clipped from V and 3 bases from J, the junction kept 9 bases outside the gene matches. There are 15 residues in the CDR3. Germline V lookup: CDR1 GTSNPN, CDR2 SVGIG (reference sequence).

The chain uses TRBV7-6 and TRBJ2-2; 8 nucleotides match TRBD1. Trimming at V came to 3 bases and at J to 6 bases, leaving 6 bases not matched to a gene. The CDR3 covers 15 residues. CDR1 is SGHVS and CDR2 is FNYEAQ in the germline V gene. The CDR3: CASSLRTGMAGELFF. The CDR3, as DNA: TGTGCCAGCAGCTTGAGGACAGGGATGGCCGGGGAGCTGTTTTTT.

The chain has TRBV20-1 and TRBJ1-6, with 8 bases matching TRBD1. Germline lookup yields CDR1 DFQATT and CDR2 SNEGSKA (reference sequence). The CDR3 totals 12 residues. Trimming removed 5 bases from V and 11 bases from J; junction bases left unmatched: 5. CDR3 region: CSADRGGPPLHF. CDR3 coding DNA: TGCAGTGCTGACAGGGGCGGACCACCCCTCCACTTT.

CDR3 DNA sequence: TGCAGCGCCAGCGCGGGACAGGGGGCCACTGAAGCTTTCTTT. Translated, it gives CSASAGQGATEAFF. The rearrangement uses TRBV29-1 and TRBJ1-1; 12 nucleotides match TRBD1. Trimming took 7 bases from V and 4 from J; bases not matched to a gene: 7. This CDR3 contains 14 residues. Per germline, CDR1 SQVTM and CDR2 ANQGSEA.